This T cell receptor beta chain emerged from a study of blood T cell repertoires in COVID-19 (dated by TCRdb to the early 2020s). For the wider study: Collaborator samples came from the United States, Italy and Spain and covered acute and convalescent phases of COVID-19. Subjects who had been exposed to COVID-19, were actively infected with it, or had recovered from it provided the deeply sampled blood TCRbeta repertoires that made up the dataset. HLA class I and class II types, where available, came from metadata supplied by the sample provider rather than from assay-based typing. The material from the prospective study consisted of cDNA or gDNA derived from T cells, B-cell-depleted T cells, or PBMCs. The sample metadata nearly always contained a de-identified subject ID, COVID-19 status, age in years and sex. The repertoires were released in a freely available public database meant as a resource for research on the immune response to SARS-CoV-2. The samples were drawn from two sources: the first 160 participants of the ongoing ImmuneRACE study, and some 1,300 subjects contributed by 6 global collaborators.

Broader findings and caveats from the paper: How much clinical and demographic metadata was included differed by source and by participant, and the metadata was provided uncurated.

TCRbeta CDR3 regions were amplified from genomic DNA using the immunoSEQ Assay, a bias-controlled multiplex PCR. On the study's bioinformatics: Nucleated cell counts per sample were estimated from amplification of reference gene primers within the assay. To quantify the absolute abundance of each unique TCRbeta CDR3 rearrangement, sequence reads were collapsed and filtered. For each sample, productive Simpson clonality was calculated as the square root of Simpson's diversity index across productive rearrangements. The table was pulled from immuneACCESS by TCRdb, which kept in-frame rearrangements only. Such tables lose some clones; where checked, under half of the loss comes from unresolved V genes, and the rest has no known cause. V and J calls and clone size come straight from that table; D and trimming were deduced from the DNA. The sample table records roughly 99,000 clones; 89% of these occur just once. The ten top clones hold roughly 4.6% of the sample.

The germline V gene specifies SNHLY as CDR1 and FYNNEI as CDR2. The CDR3 goes from the cysteine to the phenylalanine over 15 residues. Only CDR3 DNA remains: 45 bases, in frame from the first base. For this chain, trimming is 6 bases at the V end and 6 bases at the J end, and the number of junction bases without a gene match is 13. Whole blood was collected in K2EDTA tubes by collaborating institutions according to the institutions' own protocols. For TCRbeta analysis, collaborators shipped samples as frozen whole blood, isolated PBMCs, or DNA extracted from either of those sample types. A word on this clone: This clone's antigen is unknown. The sample holds no much larger clone one base away, and base qualities are not on file.

Material: peripheral blood. The receptor was isolated from a man in his forties with active or convalescent COVID-19. Rearrangement joined TRBV2 to TRBJ2-7; TRBD1 agrees with 8 junctional bases. The CDR3 region reads CASSANPTGAGEQYF. The sequenced DNA is TGTGCCAGCAGCGCGAACCCGACAGGGGCTGGCGAGCAGTACTTC.